Listed here are 6 T cell receptor beta chains from one sample, sequenced in a study of shared clonotypes between healthy human individuals. The assay was immunoSEQ multiplex PCR, and TCRdb's table has in-frame clones only and misses some. The profile shows about a million clones, 60% to 85% of them singletons. The sample was memory CD4+ T cells from PBMCs. The sample's subset: CD45RA-negative fraction. The source is a man between 18 and 35 years old in good health. Some clones in this sample may be carry-over from other donors' samples.

V is TRBV7-8 and J is TRBJ2-1; tentative D call: TRBD2 (6 bases). With 2 bases removed from V and 2 bases from J, the gap between germline ends came to 10 bases. The CDR3 consists of 15 residues. Germline CDR1 is SGHVS and CDR2 is FQNEAQ. The CDR3 loop reads CASSLTSGAYNEQFF. The CDR3 bases are TGTGCCAGCAGCTTAACGTCGGGGGCCTACAATGAGCAGTTCTTC.

The genes are TRBV28 and TRBJ2-7; D perhaps matches TRBD2 (7 bases). This CDR3 has 14 amino acids. Trimming stripped 4 bases from V and 6 bases from J, with 16 bases between. Germline lookup yields CDR1 MDHEN and CDR2 SYDVKM. The chain's CDR3 is CASSYAGAVSEQYF. In DNA form, the CDR3 reads TGTGCCAGCAGTTACGCGGGGGCGGTTTCCGAGCAGTACTTC.

V usage is TRBV2 and J usage is TRBJ1-1; TRBD1 matches 10 bases. CDR1 SNHLY and CDR2 FYNNEI come from the germline V gene. The length of the CDR3 is 15 residues. The V gene end was trimmed by 6 bases and the J gene end by 4 bases; junction bases not matched to a gene: 8. The CDR3 region is CASSGDRGRSTEAFF. In nucleotides, the CDR3 is TGTGCCAGCAGCGGAGACAGGGGGCGAAGCACTGAAGCTTTCTTT.

The chain joins TRBV5-1 to TRBJ2-2; 7 bases are shared with TRBD2. Germline assignment: CDR1 SGHRS and CDR2 YFSETQ. Losses at the gene ends were 0 bases for V and 1 base for J; bases not matched to a gene: 3. CDR3 length: 16 amino acids. The CDR3 loop reads CASSLVSSGNTGELFF. The CDR3 DNA sequence: TGCGCCAGCAGCTTGGTGTCTAGCGGGAACACCGGGGAGCTGTTTTTT.

The chain uses TRBV19 and TRBJ2-7; 9 bases are shared with TRBD1. The germline CDR1 and CDR2 sequences are LNHDA and SQIVND (reference sequence). The trim removed 1 base at V and 2 bases at J, leaving 6 bases unmatched. There are 16 residues in the CDR3. CDR3 sequence reads: CASSIVGGQGTYEQYF. The CDR3 DNA reads as TGTGCCAGTAGTATAGTCGGGGGACAGGGAACCTACGAGCAGTACTTC. Full variable domain (outside the CDR3, taken from reference TRBV19 and TRBJ2-7): DGGITQSPKYLFRKEGQNVTLSCEQNLNHDAMYWYRQDPGQGLRLIYYSQIVNDFQKGDIAEGYSVSREKKESFPLTVTSAQKNPTAFYLCASSIVGGQGTYEQYFGPGTRLTVT.

The V and J genes are TRBV11-3 and TRBJ2-1, with TRBD2 matching 10 bases. CDR1 and CDR2 (germline): SGHNT, YENEEA. Germline trimming cut 5 bases from V and 9 bases from J; bases unmatched to any gene: 7. The CDR3 extends over 14 amino acids. The CDR3 sequence: CASSPLAGATEQFF. The CDR3 DNA reads as TGTGCCAGCAGCCCCCTAGCGGGAGCGACTGAGCAGTTCTTC.